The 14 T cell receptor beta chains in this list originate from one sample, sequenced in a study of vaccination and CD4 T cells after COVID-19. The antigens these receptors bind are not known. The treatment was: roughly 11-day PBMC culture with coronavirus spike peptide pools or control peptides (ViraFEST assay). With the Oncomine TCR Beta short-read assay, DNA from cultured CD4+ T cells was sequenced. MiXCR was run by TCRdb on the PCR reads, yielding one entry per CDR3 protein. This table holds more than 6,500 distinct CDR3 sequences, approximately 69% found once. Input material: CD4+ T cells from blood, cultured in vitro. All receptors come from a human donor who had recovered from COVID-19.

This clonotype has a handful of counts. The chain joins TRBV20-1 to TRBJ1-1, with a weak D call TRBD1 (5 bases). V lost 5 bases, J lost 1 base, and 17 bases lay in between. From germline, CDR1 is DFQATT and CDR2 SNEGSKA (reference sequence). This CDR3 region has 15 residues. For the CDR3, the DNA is TGCAGTGCTCCCGACGGGACGGCCTCGAACACTGAAGCTTTCTTT. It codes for CSAPDGTASNTEAFF.

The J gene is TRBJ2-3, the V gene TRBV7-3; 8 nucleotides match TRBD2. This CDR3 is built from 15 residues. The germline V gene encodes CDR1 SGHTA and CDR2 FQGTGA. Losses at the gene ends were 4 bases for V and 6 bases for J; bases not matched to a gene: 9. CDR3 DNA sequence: TGTGCCAGCAGCTCGGGACTAGGGACCGGGGATACGCAGTATTTT. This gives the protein CASSSGLGTGDTQYF. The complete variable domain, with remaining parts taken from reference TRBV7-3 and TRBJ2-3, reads GAGVSQTPSNKVTEKGKYVELRCDPISGHTALYWYRQSLGQGPEFLIYFQGTGAADDSGLPNDRFFAVRPEGSVSTLKIQRTERGDSAVYLCASSSGLGTGDTQYFGPGTRLTVL.

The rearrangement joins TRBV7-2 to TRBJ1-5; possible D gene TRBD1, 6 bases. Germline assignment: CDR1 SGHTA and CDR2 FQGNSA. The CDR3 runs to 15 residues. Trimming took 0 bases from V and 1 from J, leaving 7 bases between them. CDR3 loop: CASSLADRSNQPQHF. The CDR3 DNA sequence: TGTGCCAGCAGCTTAGCAGACAGGAGCAATCAGCCCCAGCATTTT. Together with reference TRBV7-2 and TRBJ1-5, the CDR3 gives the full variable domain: GAGVSQSPSNKVTEKGKDVELRCDPISGHTALYWYRQSLGQGLEFLIYFQGNSAPDKSGLPSDRFSAERTGGSVSTLTIQRTQQEDSAVYLCASSLADRSNQPQHFGDGTRLSIL.

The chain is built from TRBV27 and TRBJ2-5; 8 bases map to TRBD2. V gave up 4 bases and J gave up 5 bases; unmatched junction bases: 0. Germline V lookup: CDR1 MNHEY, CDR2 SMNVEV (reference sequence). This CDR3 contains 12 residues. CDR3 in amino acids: CASSSGGETQYF. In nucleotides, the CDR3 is TGTGCCAGCAGTTCGGGGGGGGAGACCCAGTACTTC.

CDR3 DNA sequence: TGTGCCAGCAGCGCCTCACCGAACACTGAAGCTTTCTTT. Protein: CASSASPNTEAFF. The V gene is TRBV9, the J gene TRBJ1-1; no definite D call. V lost 3 bases and J 1 base, leaving 7 bases between the germline ends. In germline, CDR1 is SGDLS, CDR2 YYNGEE. The CDR3 loop spans 13 amino acids.

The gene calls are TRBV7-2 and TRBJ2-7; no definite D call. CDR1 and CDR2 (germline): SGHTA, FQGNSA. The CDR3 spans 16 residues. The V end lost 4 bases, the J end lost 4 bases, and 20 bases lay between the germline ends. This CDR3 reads CASSYPGGSVQYEQYF. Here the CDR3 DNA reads TGTGCCAGCAGCTATCCTGGTGGCAGTGTCCAATACGAGCAGTACTTC.

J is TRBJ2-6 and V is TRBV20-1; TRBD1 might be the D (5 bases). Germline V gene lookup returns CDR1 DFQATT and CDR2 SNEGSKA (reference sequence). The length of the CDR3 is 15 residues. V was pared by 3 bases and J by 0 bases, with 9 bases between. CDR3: CSASLGASGANVLTF. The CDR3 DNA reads TGCAGTGCTAGTCTTGGGGCCTCTGGGGCCAACGTCCTGACTTTC.

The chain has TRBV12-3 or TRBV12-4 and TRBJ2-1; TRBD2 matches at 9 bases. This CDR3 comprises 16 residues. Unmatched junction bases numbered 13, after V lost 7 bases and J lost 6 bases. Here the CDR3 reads CASTLMGGRAPNEQFF. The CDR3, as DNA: TGTGCCAGCACCCTCATGGGCGGGAGGGCCCCCAATGAGCAGTTCTTC.

The CDR3: CASSLQGGSQPQHF. The CDR3 DNA reads as TGTGCCAGCAGCCTTCAGGGAGGGAGCCAGCCCCAGCATTTT. The chain uses TRBV7-2 and TRBJ1-5; a weak D match, TRBD1 (5 bases). This CDR3 region has 14 residues. Germline values: CDR1 SGHTA, CDR2 FQGNSA. Trimming pared 5 bases from V and 7 bases from J, leaving 15 bases between.

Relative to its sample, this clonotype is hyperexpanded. Here the CDR3 reads CASSLGLAAFYEQYF. The CDR3 coding sequence is TGTGCCAGCAGTTTGGGACTAGCGGCCTTCTACGAGCAGTACTTC. The chain joins TRBV6-5 to TRBJ2-7; 11 bases are shared with TRBD2. V lost 4 bases, J lost 3 bases, and 5 bases stayed unmatched. Germline assignment: CDR1 MNHEY and CDR2 SVGAGI. This CDR3 comprises 15 residues.

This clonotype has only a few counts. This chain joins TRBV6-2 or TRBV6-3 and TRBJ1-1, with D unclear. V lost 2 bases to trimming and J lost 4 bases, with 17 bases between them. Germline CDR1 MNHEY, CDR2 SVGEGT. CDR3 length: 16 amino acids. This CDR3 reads CASSYPSARVVTEAFF. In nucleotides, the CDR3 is TGTGCCAGCAGTTACCCCAGTGCGCGGGTGGTCACTGAAGCTTTCTTT.

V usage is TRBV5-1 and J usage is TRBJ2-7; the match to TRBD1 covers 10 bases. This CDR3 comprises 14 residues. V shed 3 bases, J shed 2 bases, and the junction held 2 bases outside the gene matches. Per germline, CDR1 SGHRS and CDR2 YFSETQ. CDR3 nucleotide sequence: TGCGCCAGCAGCTCGGGGACAGGGGCCTACGAGCAGTACTTC. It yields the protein CASSSGTGAYEQYF.

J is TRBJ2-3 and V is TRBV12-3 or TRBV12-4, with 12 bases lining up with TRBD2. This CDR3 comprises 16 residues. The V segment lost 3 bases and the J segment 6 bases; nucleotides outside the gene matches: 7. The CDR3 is CASSFVLAGGRDTQYF. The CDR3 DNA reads TGTGCCAGCAGTTTCGTTCTAGCGGGAGGGAGGGATACGCAGTATTTT.

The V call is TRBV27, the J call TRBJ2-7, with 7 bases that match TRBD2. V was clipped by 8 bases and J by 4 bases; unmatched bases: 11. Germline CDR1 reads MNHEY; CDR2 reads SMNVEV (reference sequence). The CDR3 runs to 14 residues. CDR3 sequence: CASATLAIWYEQYF. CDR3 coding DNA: TGTGCCAGCGCAACACTAGCGATCTGGTACGAGCAGTACTTC.